Below are 22 T cell receptor beta chains sequenced from a single sample in a study of blood T cell repertoires in COVID-19. TCRdb's table, derived via immunoSEQ multiplex PCR, lists solely in-frame clones and lacks some. The sample includes over 35,000 clones, more than 70% of them seen just once. Sequenced material: peripheral blood. All receptors come from a human donor in a cohort sampled during active COVID-19.

This clone rates as medium-sized. This chain uses TRBV11-2 with TRBJ2-1; 7 bases align to TRBD1. The CDR3 sequence is 13 residues long. The J segment lost 6 bases and the V segment lost 4 bases, leaving 3 bases of the junction unmatched. Germline V lookup: CDR1 SGHAT, CDR2 FQNNGV. The CDR3 nucleotides read TGTGCCAGCAGCTATAACAGGGGCAATGAGCAGTTCTTC. This translates into CASSYNRGNEQFF.

The sample holds one count of this clone. The chain has TRBV30 and TRBJ1-4; 8 nucleotides agree with TRBD1. The CDR3 loop spans 12 amino acids. J was trimmed by 8 bases and V by 4 bases; bases with no gene match: 3. Germline CDR1 and CDR2: GTSNPN and SVGIG (reference sequence). This CDR3 reads CAWTGQGEKLFF. The CDR3, as DNA: TGTGCCTGGACAGGACAGGGAGAAAAACTGTTTTTT.

V gene TRBV7-8 combines with J gene TRBJ1-4, with 8 bases lining up with TRBD1. CDR3 length equals 17 residues. CDR1 SGHVS and CDR2 FQNEAQ come from the germline V gene. V shed 5 bases and J 8 bases; nucleotides not matched to a gene: 16. The CDR3 DNA follows: TGTGCCAGCAGCCCCGGTGGCTTACAGGGGGGCTGGGAAAAACTGTTTTTT. Its protein product is CASSPGGLQGGWEKLFF.

This clone was detected a few times. The chain employs TRBV6-6 and TRBJ1-2; 8 nucleotides agree with TRBD1. Germline V gene sequence: CDR1 MNHNY, CDR2 SVGAGI (reference sequence). The trim removed 5 bases at V and 4 bases at J, leaving 6 bases unmatched. This CDR3 region has 14 residues. The CDR3 sequence: CASSLETGAYGYTF. DNA of the CDR3: TGTGCCAGCAGTCTAGAGACAGGGGCCTATGGCTACACCTTC.

The rearrangement joins TRBV3-1 (or the pseudogene TRBV3-2) to TRBJ1-6; D is ambiguous. The CDR3 contains 16 residues. Trimming removed 1 base from V and 7 bases from J, with 14 bases in between. Germline V gene data show CDR1 as LGHDT and CDR2 as YNNKEL (reference sequence). CDR3 in amino acids: CASSQVEEVRNSPLHF. The DNA for the CDR3 is TGTGCCAGCAGCCAAGTCGAGGAGGTACGGAATTCACCCCTCCACTTT.

This sequence joins TRBV19 and TRBJ2-2; D is perhaps TRBD1 (5 bases). Per the germline V gene, CDR1 is LNHDA and CDR2 is SQIVND (reference sequence). Trimming stripped 6 bases from V and 1 base from J, with 9 bases between. This CDR3 contains 14 residues. CDR3 protein: CASSVQENTGELFF. CDR3 DNA sequence: TGTGCCAGTAGCGTACAGGAGAACACCGGGGAGCTGTTTTTT.

V usage is TRBV3-1 (or the pseudogene TRBV3-2) and J usage is TRBJ2-5; D ambiguous. Trimming removed 3 bases from V and 2 bases from J, with 4 bases in between. The CDR3 loop spans 12 amino acids. Germline assignment: CDR1 LGHDT and CDR2 YNNKEL (reference sequence). In DNA form, the CDR3 reads TGTGCCAGCAGCCACCTACAAGAGACCCAGTACTTC. Protein sequence: CASSHLQETQYF.

The DNA for the CDR3 is TGTGCCAGCAGCGTAGGGACAGGGAGCTATGGCTACACCTTC. This sequence encodes CASSVGTGSYGYTF. This chain joins TRBV9 and TRBJ1-2, with 8 bases fitting TRBD1. Germline values: CDR1 SGDLS, CDR2 YYNGEE. CDR3 length: 14 residues. J was trimmed by 4 bases and V by 0 bases; bases with no gene match: 2.

The chain carries TRBV19 and TRBJ1-2; 8 nucleotides match TRBD1. The CDR3 covers 14 residues. Germline assignment: CDR1 LNHDA and CDR2 SQIVND (reference sequence). V gave up 5 bases and J gave up 7 bases; unmatched junction bases: 9. The CDR3 is CASSPGQGDGGYTF. As DNA, the CDR3 is TGTGCCAGTAGTCCCGGACAGGGAGATGGTGGCTACACCTTC.

The chain couples TRBV4-2 to TRBJ2-1; weak D call: TRBD1 (6 bases). The germline V and J ends were trimmed by 4 bases and 8 bases, with 18 bases remaining between them. Germline V gene data show CDR1 as LGHNA and CDR2 as YNFKEQ. The CDR3 consists of 15 residues. CDR3 region: CASSLSIQGSHEQFF. CDR3 sequence (DNA): TGTGCCAGCAGCCTCTCGATACAGGGATCCCATGAGCAGTTCTTC.

V is TRBV9 and J is TRBJ1-1; 8 nucleotides line up with TRBD1. J gave up 1 base and V 0 bases, and 2 bases lay outside the gene matches. CDR1 SGDLS and CDR2 YYNGEE come from the germline V gene. The CDR3 totals 15 residues. CDR3 bases: TGTGCCAGCAGCGTAGGAACAGGGGGGAACACTGAAGCTTTCTTT. As protein: CASSVGTGGNTEAFF. Combining the CDR3 with reference TRBV9 and TRBJ1-1 gives the whole variable domain DSGVTQTPKHLITATGQRVTLRCSPRSGDLSVYWYQQSLDQGLQFLIQYYNGEERAKGNILERFSAQQFPDLHSELNLSSLELGDSALYFCASSVGTGGNTEAFFGQGTRLTVV.

J is TRBJ2-2 and V is TRBV6-5; maybe TRBD1 (6 bases). The CDR3 consists of 15 residues. Germline CDR1 reads MNHEY; CDR2 reads SVGAGI. V was cut by 6 bases and J by 3 bases, with 14 bases left in between. CDR3 DNA: TGTGCCAGCAGGGGGACGACAGGAGACACCGGGGAGCTGTTTTTT. It is translated as CASRGTTGDTGELFF.

The chain couples TRBV7-8 to TRBJ2-7; TRBD2 might be the D (6 bases). CDR3 size: 14 residues. The V gene's germline CDR1 is SGHVS and CDR2 FQNEAQ. Between the trimmed V and J ends, which lost 1 base and 6 bases, there was a span of 13 bases. The CDR3 DNA follows: TGTGCCAGCAGCTTAGGAGTGAAGGAGGGCGAGCAGTACTTC. It specifies CASSLGVKEGEQYF.

V gene TRBV30 combines with J gene TRBJ1-1; TRBD1 might be the D (6 bases). Germline V gives CDR1 GTSNPN, CDR2 SVGIG (reference sequence). With 2 bases removed from V and 1 base from J, the gap between germline ends came to 14 bases. This CDR3 contains 15 residues. CDR3 residues: CAWSPSDRKNTEAFF. CDR3 nucleotide sequence: TGTGCCTGGAGTCCCTCCGACAGGAAGAACACTGAAGCTTTCTTT.

This clone showed up just once. The chain recombines TRBV10-3 with TRBJ2-7; 14 bases agree with TRBD2. The CDR3 runs 15 residues. Trimming at V came to 4 bases and at J to 5 bases, leaving 4 bases not matched to a gene. Germline-derived CDR1 and CDR2 are ENHRY and SYGVKD. The CDR3 DNA reads TGTGCCATCAGTGGTGAGGGACTAGCGGGGGACGAGCAGTACTTC. This sequence encodes CAISGEGLAGDEQYF.

The chain is built from TRBV10-3 and TRBJ2-7; TRBD1 might be the D (6 bases). V lost 0 bases, J lost 4 bases, and 16 bases lay in between. The length of the CDR3 is 16 residues. In germline, CDR1 is ENHRY, CDR2 SYGVKD. The CDR3 loop is CAISESIQGAAYEQYF. Written as DNA, the CDR3 is TGTGCCATCAGTGAGTCTATACAGGGAGCCGCTTACGAGCAGTACTTC.

CDR3 region: CASSSPRRTYEQYF. CDR3 sequence (DNA): TGTGCCAGCAGTTCCCCCAGGCGAACCTACGAGCAGTACTTC. The genes are TRBV28 and TRBJ2-7; no clear D gene. V was clipped by 4 bases and J by 2 bases, with 12 bases between them. There are 14 residues in the CDR3. Germline V gives CDR1 MDHEN, CDR2 SYDVKM.

In this sample, this clone turned up once. The chain uses TRBV19 and TRBJ1-5; D is unresolved. Trimming took off 4 bases at V and 4 bases at J, with 14 bases between the two ends. The germline CDR1 and CDR2 sequences are LNHDA and SQIVND (reference sequence). The CDR3 totals 15 residues. The CDR3 loop reads CASSNWREANQPQHF. The CDR3, as DNA: TGTGCCAGTAGTAATTGGAGGGAAGCAAATCAGCCCCAGCATTTT.

The chain recombines TRBV19 with TRBJ2-5; TRBD1 matches at 7 bases. Germline CDR1 LNHDA, CDR2 SQIVND (reference sequence). The V gene end was trimmed by 4 bases and the J gene end by 4 bases; junction bases not matched to a gene: 3. The CDR3 totals 13 residues. CDR3 sequence (DNA): TGTGCCAGTAGTACCACAGGGGCAGAGACCCAGTACTTC. This sequence encodes CASSTTGAETQYF.

The chain recombines TRBV9 with TRBJ2-5; 9 nucleotides agree with TRBD1. CDR3 size: 18 residues. Germline V lookup: CDR1 SGDLS, CDR2 YYNGEE. V was pared by 4 bases and J by 2 bases, with 15 bases of the junction left unmatched. In DNA, the CDR3 is TGTGCCAGCAGCTCCCCGAGTGGGGACAGGGTTAGGCAAGAGACCCAGTACTTC. Protein product: CASSSPSGDRVRQETQYF. The full variable domain, in which reference TRBV9 and TRBJ2-5 provide the parts outside the CDR3, is DSGVTQTPKHLITATGQRVTLRCSPRSGDLSVYWYQQSLDQGLQFLIQYYNGEERAKGNILERFSAQQFPDLHSELNLSSLELGDSALYFCASSSPSGDRVRQETQYFGPGTRLLVL.

This clone has only one observation. The chain recombines TRBV6-5 with TRBJ1-6; no reliable D call. The length of the CDR3 is 14 residues. The germline gives CDR1 MNHEY, CDR2 SVGAGI. The V end was cut by 4 bases, the J end by 7 bases, with 11 bases between. CDR3 coding DNA: TGTGCCAGCAGTTCTCATGGCAGGAATTCACCCCTCCACTTT. Residues: CASSSHGRNSPLHF.

The V call is TRBV3-1 (or the pseudogene TRBV3-2), the J call TRBJ2-5, with D maybe TRBD2 (7 bases). The CDR3 loop spans 17 amino acids. V lost 7 bases and J 3 bases, leaving 24 bases between the germline ends. Germline-derived CDR1 and CDR2 are LGHDT and YNNKEL (reference sequence). This CDR3 reads CASNTEGGAQEEETQYF. The CDR3 bases are TGTGCCAGCAACACAGAGGGGGGGGCTCAGGAAGAAGAGACCCAGTACTTC.